The present T cell receptor (beta chain) was sequenced within a study of metastatic and nonmetastatic thyroid tumors. Background on the study: Malignant and benign thyroid patients had repertoires compared in peripheral blood and tumor or nodule tissue. Study-wide results and limits: Benign nodules were reported to have significantly lower TCR beta diversity than malignant thyroid tumors, in blood and tumor.

Concerning this clone itself: Its specificity is not known. Just one base apart from a much larger clone, this may be a read error.

V was clipped by 4 bases and J by 2 bases, with 10 bases between them. The CDR3 totals 14 residues. The germline V gene encodes CDR1 SGHAT and CDR2 FQNNGV. Authors' data handling: What underpinned the distant-metastasis classifier for papillary thyroid cancer was the set of CDR3 differences across clinicopathological groups. TCRdb re-analyzed the PCR reads through MiXCR. The V and J calls and clone size come from TCRdb's table, not from the authors' own analysis. The sample has 23,000 or so clones, around 20% seen once. Patients underwent thyroid surgery, and none had received any treatment before it.

This receptor was obtained from a female donor with papillary thyroid cancer or a benign thyroid nodule (not recorded which). Some clones in this sample may be carry-over from other donors' samples. The J gene is TRBJ2-3, the V gene TRBV11-2, with a tentative D call TRBD2 (7 bases). Sample: blood. The CDR3 protein is CASSWGGPTDTQYF. The CDR3 region has the DNA TGTGCCAGCAGCTGGGGGGGGCCCACAGATACGCAGTATTTT.